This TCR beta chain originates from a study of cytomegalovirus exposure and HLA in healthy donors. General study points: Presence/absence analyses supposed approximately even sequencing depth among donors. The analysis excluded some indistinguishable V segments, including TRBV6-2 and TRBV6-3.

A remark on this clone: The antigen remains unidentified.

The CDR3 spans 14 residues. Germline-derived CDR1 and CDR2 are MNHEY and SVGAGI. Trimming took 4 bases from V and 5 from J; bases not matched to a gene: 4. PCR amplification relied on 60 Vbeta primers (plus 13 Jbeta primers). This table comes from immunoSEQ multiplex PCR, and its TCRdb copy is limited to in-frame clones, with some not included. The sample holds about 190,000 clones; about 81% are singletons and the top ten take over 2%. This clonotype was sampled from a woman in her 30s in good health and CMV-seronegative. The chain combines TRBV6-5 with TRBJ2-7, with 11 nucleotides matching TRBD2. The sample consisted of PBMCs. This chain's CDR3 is CASSSLAGVDEQYF. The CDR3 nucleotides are TGTGCCAGCAGTTCACTAGCGGGAGTTGACGAGCAGTACTTC.